This TCR beta chain was recovered during a study of response to subunit inactivated influenza vaccine. Study-wide results and caveats: After each seasonal influenza vaccination, few new T cells are recruited, the authors suggested.

The CDR3 is 15 residues long. Trimming shortened V by 0 bases and J by 0 bases, and 9 bases separated the two germline ends. From germline, CDR1 is LGHNT and CDR2 FRNRAP. Comment on this clonotype: What it binds is not known.

TCRdb reprocessed the RT-PCR reads via MiXCR and lists one record per CDR3 protein. The data contain 450,000 to 500,000 distinct CDR3 sequences, 11% of them singletons. The gene calls are TRBV12-5 and TRBJ2-7; no reliable D call. The sample was PBMCs from blood, taken roughly 47 days after vaccination. This sequence originates from a middle-aged man who received an inactivated influenza vaccine. The CDR3 DNA reads as TGTGCTAGTGGTTTGGTCGGTCGGAACTCCTACGAGCAGTACTTC. Translation: CASGLVGRNSYEQYF. The whole variable domain, remainder taken from reference TRBV12-5 and TRBJ2-7, is DARVTQTPRHKVTEMGQEVTMRCQPILGHNTVFWYRQTMMQGLELLAYFRNRAPLDDSGMPKDRFSAEMPDATLATLKIQPSEPRDSAVYFCASGLVGRNSYEQYFGPGTRLTVT.